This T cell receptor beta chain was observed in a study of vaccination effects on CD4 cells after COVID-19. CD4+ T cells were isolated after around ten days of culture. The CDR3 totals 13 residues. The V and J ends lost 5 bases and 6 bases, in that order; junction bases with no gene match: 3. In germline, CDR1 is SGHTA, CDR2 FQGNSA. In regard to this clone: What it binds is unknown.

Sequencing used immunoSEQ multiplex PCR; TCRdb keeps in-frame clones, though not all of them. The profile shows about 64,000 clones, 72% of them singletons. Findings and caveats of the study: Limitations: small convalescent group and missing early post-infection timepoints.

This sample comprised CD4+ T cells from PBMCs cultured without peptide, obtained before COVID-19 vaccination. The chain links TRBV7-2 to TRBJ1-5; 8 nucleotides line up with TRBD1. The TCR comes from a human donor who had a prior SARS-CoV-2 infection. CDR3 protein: CASSNTGGQPQHF. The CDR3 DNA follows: TGTGCCAGCAGCAACACAGGGGGTCAGCCCCAGCATTTT. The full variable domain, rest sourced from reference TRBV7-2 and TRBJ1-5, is GAGVSQSPSNKVTEKGKDVELRCDPISGHTALYWYRQSLGQGLEFLIYFQGNSAPDKSGLPSDRFSAERTGGSVSTLTIQRTQQEDSAVYLCASSNTGGQPQHFGDGTRLSIL.